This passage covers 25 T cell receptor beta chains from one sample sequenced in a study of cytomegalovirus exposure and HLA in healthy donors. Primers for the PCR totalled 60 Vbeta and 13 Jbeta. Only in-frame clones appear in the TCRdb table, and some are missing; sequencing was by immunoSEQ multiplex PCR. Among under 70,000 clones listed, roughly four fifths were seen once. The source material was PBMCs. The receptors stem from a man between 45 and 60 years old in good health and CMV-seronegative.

The CDR3 reads CASSLAGLGLGRNSPLHF. The CDR3 DNA reads as TGTGCCAGCAGCTTAGCTGGTTTGGGGCTCGGGAGAAATTCACCCCTCCACTTT. J is TRBJ1-6 and V is TRBV7-2; TRBD1 is a possible D gene (5 bases). Trimming took off 0 bases at V and 7 bases at J, with 19 bases between the two ends. This CDR3 spans 18 amino acids. The germline gives CDR1 SGHTA, CDR2 FQGNSA.

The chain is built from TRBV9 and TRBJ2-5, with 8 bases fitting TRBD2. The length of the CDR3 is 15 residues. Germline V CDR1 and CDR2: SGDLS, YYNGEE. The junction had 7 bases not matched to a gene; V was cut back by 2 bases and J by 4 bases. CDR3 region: CASSVGTSGRETQYF. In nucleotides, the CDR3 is TGTGCCAGCAGCGTGGGTACTAGCGGAAGAGAGACCCAGTACTTC.

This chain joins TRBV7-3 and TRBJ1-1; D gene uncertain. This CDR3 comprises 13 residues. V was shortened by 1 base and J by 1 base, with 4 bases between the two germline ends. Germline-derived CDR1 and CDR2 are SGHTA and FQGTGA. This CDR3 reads CASSLSRNTEAFF. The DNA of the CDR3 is TGTGCCAGCAGCTTAAGCAGGAACACTGAAGCTTTCTTT. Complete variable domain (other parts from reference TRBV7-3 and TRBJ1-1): GAGVSQTPSNKVTEKGKYVELRCDPISGHTALYWYRQSLGQGPEFLIYFQGTGAADDSGLPNDRFFAVRPEGSVSTLKIQRTERGDSAVYLCASSLSRNTEAFFGQGTRLTVV.

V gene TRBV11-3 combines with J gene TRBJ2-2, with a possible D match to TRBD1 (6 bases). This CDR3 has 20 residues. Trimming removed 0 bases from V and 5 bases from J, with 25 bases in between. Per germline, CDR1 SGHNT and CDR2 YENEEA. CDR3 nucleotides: TGTGCCAGCAGCTTAGAGTCGGACAGCTACACCCCAGCTTCAACCGGGGAGCTGTTTTTT. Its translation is CASSLESDSYTPASTGELFF.

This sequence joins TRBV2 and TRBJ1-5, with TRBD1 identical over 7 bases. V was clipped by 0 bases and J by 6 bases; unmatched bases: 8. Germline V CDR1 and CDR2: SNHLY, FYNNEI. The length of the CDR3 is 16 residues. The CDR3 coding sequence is TGTGCCAGCAGTGAAGCGGGGAGACAGGGCGGTCAGCCCCAGCATTTT. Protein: CASSEAGRQGGQPQHF.

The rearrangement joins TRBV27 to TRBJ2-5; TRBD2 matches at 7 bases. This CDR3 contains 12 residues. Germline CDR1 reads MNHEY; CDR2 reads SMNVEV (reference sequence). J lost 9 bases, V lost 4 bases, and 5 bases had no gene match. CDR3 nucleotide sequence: TGTGCCAGCAGTTCCGACCGGGGGGCCCAGTACTTC. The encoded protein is CASSSDRGAQYF.

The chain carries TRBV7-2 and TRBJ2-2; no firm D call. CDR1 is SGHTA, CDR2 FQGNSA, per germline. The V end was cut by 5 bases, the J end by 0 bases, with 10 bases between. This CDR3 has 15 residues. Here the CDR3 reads CASSPPNTNTGELFF. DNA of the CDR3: TGTGCCAGCAGCCCACCGAACACGAACACCGGGGAGCTGTTTTTT. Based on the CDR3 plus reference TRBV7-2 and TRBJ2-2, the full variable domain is GAGVSQSPSNKVTEKGKDVELRCDPISGHTALYWYRQSLGQGLEFLIYFQGNSAPDKSGLPSDRFSAERTGGSVSTLTIQRTQQEDSAVYLCASSPPNTNTGELFFGEGSRLTVL.

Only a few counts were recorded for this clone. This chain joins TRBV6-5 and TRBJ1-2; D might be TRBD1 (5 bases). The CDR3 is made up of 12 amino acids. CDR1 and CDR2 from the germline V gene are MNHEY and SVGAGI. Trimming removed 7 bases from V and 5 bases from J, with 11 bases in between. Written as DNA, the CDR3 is TGTGCCAGCACCGACGGGGGGTATGGCTACACCTTC. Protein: CASTDGGYGYTF.

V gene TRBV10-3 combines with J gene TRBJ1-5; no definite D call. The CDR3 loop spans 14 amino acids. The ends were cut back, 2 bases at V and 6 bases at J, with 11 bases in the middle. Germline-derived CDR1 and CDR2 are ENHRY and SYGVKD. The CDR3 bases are TGTGCCATCAGTGAGGCATCGAGTGGTCAGCCCCAGCATTTT. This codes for CAISEASSGQPQHF.

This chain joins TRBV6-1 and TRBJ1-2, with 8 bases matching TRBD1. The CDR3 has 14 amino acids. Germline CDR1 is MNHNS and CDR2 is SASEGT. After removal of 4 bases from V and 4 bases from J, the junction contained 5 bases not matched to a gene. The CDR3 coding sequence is TGTGCCAGCAGTGCTACAGGGGGGTTCTATGGCTACACCTTC. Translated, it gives CASSATGGFYGYTF.

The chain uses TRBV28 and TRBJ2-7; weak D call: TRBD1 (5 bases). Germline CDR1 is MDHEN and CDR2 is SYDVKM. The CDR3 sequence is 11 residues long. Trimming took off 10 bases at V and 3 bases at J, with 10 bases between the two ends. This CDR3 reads CATGPNYEQYF. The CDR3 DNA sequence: TGTGCCACAGGGCCGAACTACGAGCAGTACTTC.

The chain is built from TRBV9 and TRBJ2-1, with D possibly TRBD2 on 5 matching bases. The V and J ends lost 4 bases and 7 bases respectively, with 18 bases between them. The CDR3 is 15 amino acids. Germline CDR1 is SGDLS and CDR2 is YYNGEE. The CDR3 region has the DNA TGTGCCAGCAGCCCCCCCGGGAACGGGTGGAATGAGCAGTTCTTC. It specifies CASSPPGNGWNEQFF.

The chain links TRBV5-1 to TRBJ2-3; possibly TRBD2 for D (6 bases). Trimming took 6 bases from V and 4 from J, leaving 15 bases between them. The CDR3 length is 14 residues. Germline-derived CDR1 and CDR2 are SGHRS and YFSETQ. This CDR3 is CASTAGRASDTQYF. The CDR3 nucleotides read TGCGCCAGCACTGCGGGGAGAGCGTCAGATACGCAGTATTTT. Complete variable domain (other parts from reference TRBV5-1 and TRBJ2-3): KAGVTQTPRYLIKTRGQQVTLSCSPISGHRSVSWYQQTPGQGLQFLFEYFSETQRNKGNFPGRFSGRQFSNSRSEMNVSTLELGDSALYLCASTAGRASDTQYFGPGTRLTVL.

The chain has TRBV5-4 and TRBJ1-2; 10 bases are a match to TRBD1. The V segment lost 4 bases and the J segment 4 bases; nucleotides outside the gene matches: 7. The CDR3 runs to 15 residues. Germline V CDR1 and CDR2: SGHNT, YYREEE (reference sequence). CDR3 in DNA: TGTGCCAGCAGCCCCGAGGACAGGGGGGCCTATGGCTACACCTTC. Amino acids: CASSPEDRGAYGYTF.

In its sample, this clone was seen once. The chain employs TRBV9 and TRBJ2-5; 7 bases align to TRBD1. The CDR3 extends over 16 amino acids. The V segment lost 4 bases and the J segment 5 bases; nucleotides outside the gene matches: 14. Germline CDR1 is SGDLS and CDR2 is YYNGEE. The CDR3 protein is CASSLGDSTRAETQYF. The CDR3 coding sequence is TGTGCCAGCAGCCTAGGGGACAGCACAAGAGCGGAGACCCAGTACTTC.

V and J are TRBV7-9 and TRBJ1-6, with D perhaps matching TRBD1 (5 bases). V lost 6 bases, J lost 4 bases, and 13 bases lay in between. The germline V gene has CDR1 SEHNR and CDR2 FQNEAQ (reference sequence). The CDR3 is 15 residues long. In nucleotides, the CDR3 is TGTGCCAGCAGTTTGACAGAGAATTATAATTCACCCCTCCACTTT. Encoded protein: CASSLTENYNSPLHF.

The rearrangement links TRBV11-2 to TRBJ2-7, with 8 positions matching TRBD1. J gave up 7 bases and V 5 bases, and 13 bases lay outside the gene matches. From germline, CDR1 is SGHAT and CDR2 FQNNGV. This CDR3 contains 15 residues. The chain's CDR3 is CASSKSTGGRSEQYF. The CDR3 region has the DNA TGTGCCAGCAGCAAATCCACAGGGGGTCGGTCGGAGCAGTACTTC.

The CDR3 DNA follows: TGTGCCAGTAGGAAGGAGCGGGGCGCGAACACCGGGGAGCTGTTTTTT. Translated, it gives CASRKERGANTGELFF. V usage is TRBV19 and J usage is TRBJ2-2; 7 positions agree with TRBD2. The CDR3 runs 16 residues. CDR1 and CDR2 from the germline V gene are LNHDA and SQIVND (reference sequence). Germline trimming cut 6 bases from V and 0 bases from J; bases unmatched to any gene: 7.

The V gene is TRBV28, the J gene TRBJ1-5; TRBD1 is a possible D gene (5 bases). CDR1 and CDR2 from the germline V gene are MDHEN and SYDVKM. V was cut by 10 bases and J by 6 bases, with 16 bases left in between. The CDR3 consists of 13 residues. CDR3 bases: TGTGCCACAACCCCCGACAGTTTTCAGCCCCAGCATTTT. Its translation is CATTPDSFQPQHF.

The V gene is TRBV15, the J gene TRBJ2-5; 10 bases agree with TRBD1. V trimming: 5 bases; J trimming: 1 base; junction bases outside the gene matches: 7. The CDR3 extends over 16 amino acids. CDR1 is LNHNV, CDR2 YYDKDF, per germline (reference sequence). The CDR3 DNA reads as TGTGCCACCAGCGGGGACAGGGGAGGAGGCCAAGAGACCCAGTACTTC. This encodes CATSGDRGGGQETQYF. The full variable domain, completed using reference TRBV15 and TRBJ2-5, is DAMVIQNPRYQVTQFGKPVTLSCSQTLNHNVMYWYQQKSSQAPKLLFHYYDKDFNNEADTPDNFQSRRPNTSFCFLDIRSPGLGDTAMYLCATSGDRGGGQETQYFGPGTRLLVL.

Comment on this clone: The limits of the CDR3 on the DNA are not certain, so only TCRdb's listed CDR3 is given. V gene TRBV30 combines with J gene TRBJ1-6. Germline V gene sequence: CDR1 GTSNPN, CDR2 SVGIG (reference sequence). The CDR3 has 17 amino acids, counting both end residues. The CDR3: CAWNEGFGPGGNSPLHF.

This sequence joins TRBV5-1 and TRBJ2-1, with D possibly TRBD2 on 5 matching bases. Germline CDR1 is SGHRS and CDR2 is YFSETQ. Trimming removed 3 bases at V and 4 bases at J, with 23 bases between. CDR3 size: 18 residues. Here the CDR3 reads CASSSILPGLASYNEQFF. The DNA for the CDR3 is TGCGCCAGCAGCTCAATACTGCCGGGATTAGCGAGTTACAATGAGCAGTTCTTC.

CDR3 coding DNA: TGTGCCAGCAGCCGTGGGACTAGCGGACAAGAGACCCAGTACTTC. It yields the protein CASSRGTSGQETQYF. The chain is built from TRBV7-7 and TRBJ2-5, with 11 bases fitting TRBD2. The J segment lost 2 bases and the V segment lost 5 bases, leaving 4 bases of the junction unmatched. The CDR3 runs 15 residues. Looked up from germline, CDR1 is SSHAT and CDR2 is FNYEAQ (reference sequence). The variable domain in full, completed from reference TRBV7-7 and TRBJ2-5, reads GAGVSQSPRYKVTKRGQDVTLRCDPISSHATLYWYQQALGQGPEFLTYFNYEAQPDKSGLPSDRFSAERPEGSISTLTIQRTEQRDSAMYRCASSRGTSGQETQYFGPGTRLLVL.

CDR3 nucleotide sequence: TGTGCCAGCTCACGGGACAGGGAGCGCACAGATACGCAGTATTTT. The encoded protein is CASSRDRERTDTQYF. The chain combines TRBV18 with TRBJ2-3; 9 bases are a match to TRBD1. Germline CDR1 and CDR2: KGHSH and LQKENI. Trimming removed 4 bases from V and 1 base from J; junction bases left unmatched: 3. There are 15 residues in the CDR3.

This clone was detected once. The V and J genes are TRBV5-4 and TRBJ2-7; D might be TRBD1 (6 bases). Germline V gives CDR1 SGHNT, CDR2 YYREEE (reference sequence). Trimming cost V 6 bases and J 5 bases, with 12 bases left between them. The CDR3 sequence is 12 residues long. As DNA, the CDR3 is TGTGCCAGCACCAAACAGGGCCACGAGCAGTACTTC. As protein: CASTKQGHEQYF.